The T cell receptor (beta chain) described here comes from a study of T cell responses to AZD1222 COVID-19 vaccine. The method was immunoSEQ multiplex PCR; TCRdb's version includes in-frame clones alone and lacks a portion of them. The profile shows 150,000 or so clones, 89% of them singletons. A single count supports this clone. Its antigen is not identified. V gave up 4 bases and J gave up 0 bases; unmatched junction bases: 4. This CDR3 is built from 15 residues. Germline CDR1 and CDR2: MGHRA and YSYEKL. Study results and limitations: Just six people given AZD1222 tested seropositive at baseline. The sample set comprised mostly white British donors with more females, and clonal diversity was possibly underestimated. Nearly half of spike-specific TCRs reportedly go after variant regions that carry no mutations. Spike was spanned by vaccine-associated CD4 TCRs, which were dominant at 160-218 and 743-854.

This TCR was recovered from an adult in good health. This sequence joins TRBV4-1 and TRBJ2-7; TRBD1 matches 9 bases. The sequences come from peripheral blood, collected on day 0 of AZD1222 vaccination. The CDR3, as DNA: TGCGCCAGCAGCCCCTGGACAGGGGACTCCTACGAGCAGTACTTC. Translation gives CASSPWTGDSYEQYF.